The present entry profiles one T cell receptor (beta chain) with its context. Its antigen is still unknown. No qualities accompany the bases; no much larger clone lies one base away. The CDR3 regions of human TCRbeta chains were analyzed by immunosequencing. In the authors' own workflow: TCRs in the repertoires were matched against a reference library of SARS-CoV-2-specific TCRs that had been generated with the MIRA antigen-specificity platform. Breadth meant the fraction of unique TCRs that were SARS-CoV-2-associated, whereas depth meant the fraction of total T cells that were SARS-CoV-2-associated. Using the MIRA data, each spike-specific TCR was assigned both to the spike region to which the TCR was reactive and to a CD4 or CD8 class. Log10-transformed breadth and depth values were compared by one-way ANOVA with Sidak's multiple comparisons tests. TCRdb limited this immuneACCESS table to in-frame rearrangements with V and J called. A share of clones is missing; checked studies link under half to unresolved V genes, and the rest is unexplained. D and trimming were read from the DNA, whereas the V and J calls and clone size are those reported in that table. A total of 80,000 to 100,000 clones appear in this sample, 85% to 90% of them only once. The ten largest clones add up to roughly 2.8% of the sample.

This entry comes from a study of T cell responses to AZD1222 COVID-19 vaccine (dated by TCRdb to about 2021). Describing the broader study: TCR sequencing was performed for roughly 240 trial participants, of whom 200 to 210 were given two doses of AZD1222 and around 25 were given two doses of MenACWY control vaccine. Trial participants were enrolled by age into subgroups of 18-55, 56-69 and 70-plus years, and around 150, 29 and 61 TCR-sequenced participants, respectively, were included in these subgroups. Paper-wide results and their limitations: Because no day 14 peak-response samples were available, repertoires were characterized only after the peak T cell response. Participants were mostly white British and included more females than males, and it was suggested by the authors that clonal diversity may have been underestimated. Nearly half of unique spike-specific TCRs reportedly recognized epitopes outside regions mutated in the B.1.351 and B.1.1.7 variants. The 56-69-year group was small, and its depth increase did not reach significance, likely because of low power. After two AZD1222 doses, both the breadth and the depth of spike-specific TCRs were significantly higher than at day 0 and than in MenACWY recipients. Vaccine-associated CD4 TCRs spanned the whole spike protein, with dominant responses in regions 160-218 and 743-854. Conclusions about previously exposed vaccinees were limited because only six AZD1222 recipients were SARS-CoV-2 seropositive at baseline.

As encoded in the germline V gene, CDR1 is SGHAT while CDR2 is FQNNGV. Deletion took 2 bases off V and 5 bases off J, with a span of 13 bases between the germline ends. CDR3 length: 14 amino acids, cysteine to phenylalanine. Only CDR3 DNA remains: 42 bases, in frame from the first base. This specimen's time point label, interpreted: baseline before first vaccination. The treatment or condition tag for this specimen amounts to: meningococcal conjugate vaccine given as trial control. Vaccinee samples were obtained from the UK trials COV001 and COV002, which included a single-blind randomized controlled phase 2/3 trial of AZD1222 (ChAdOx1 nCoV-19) in healthy adults. For TCRbeta chain sequencing, PBMC samples from trial participants were taken at day 0 and at day 28 after the second dose.

This TCR came from an adult in good health. Recombination joined TRBV11-2 with TRBJ2-7; TRBD1 is a possible D gene, resting on 7 matching bases. The sequencing used peripheral blood, collected on day 0 of MenACWY control vaccination. The sequence in DNA is TGTGCCAGCAGCTTAAGAGACAGGGAGGACGAGCAGTACTTC. It translates to CASSLRDREDEQYF.